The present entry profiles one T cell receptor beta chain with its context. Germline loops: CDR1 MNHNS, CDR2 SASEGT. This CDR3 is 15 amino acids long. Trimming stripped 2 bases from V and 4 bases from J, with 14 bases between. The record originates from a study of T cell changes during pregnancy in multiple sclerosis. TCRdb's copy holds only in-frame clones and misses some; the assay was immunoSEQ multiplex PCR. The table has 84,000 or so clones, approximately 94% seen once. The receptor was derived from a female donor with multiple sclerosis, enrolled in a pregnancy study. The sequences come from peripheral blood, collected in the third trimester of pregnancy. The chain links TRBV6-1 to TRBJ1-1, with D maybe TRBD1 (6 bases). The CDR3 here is CASSERVAGVTEAFF. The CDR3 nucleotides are TGTGCCAGCAGTGAAAGAGTCGCAGGGGTCACTGAAGCTTTCTTT.